Each of the 2 T cell receptor beta chains below was sequenced from the same sample in a study of cytomegalovirus exposure and HLA in healthy donors. Primers: 60 Vbeta forward and 13 Jbeta reverse. Libraries were prepared by immunoSEQ multiplex PCR; TCRdb keeps only in-frame clonotypes and omits some of them. The profile shows around 160,000 clones, roughly 85% of them singletons. Sequencing was carried out using PBMCs. These receptor sequences come from a male donor in good health and CMV-seropositive.

The chain employs TRBV28 and TRBJ1-4; D is perhaps TRBD1 (6 bases). CDR1 is MDHEN, CDR2 SYDVKM, per germline. The CDR3 totals 14 residues. V dropped 6 bases and J dropped 9 bases, with 17 bases sitting between them. CDR3 sequence (DNA): TGTGCCAGCAGCTTCGACAGGTACTTAAAAAAACTGTTTTTT. Translating it yields CASSFDRYLKKLFF.

The V gene is TRBV10-3, the J gene TRBJ1-2; unclear D gene. The length of the CDR3 is 15 residues. V was trimmed by 7 bases and J by 0 bases, leaving 15 bases between them. The germline gives CDR1 ENHRY, CDR2 SYGVKD. CDR3 sequence: CAITPAPETNYGYTF. CDR3 nucleotide sequence: TGTGCCATCACACCAGCGCCGGAAACTAACTATGGCTACACCTTC.